The rows below give T cell receptor beta chains drawn from one sample of a study of blood T cell repertoires in COVID-19. Assay used: immunoSEQ multiplex PCR; TCRdb lists only in-frame clones, some missing. The sample holds 95,000 to 150,000 clones, under 90% seen once. Sequenced: peripheral blood. The source of these receptors is a woman between 65 and 79 years old with acute or convalescent COVID-19. Both conserved end residues are part of each CDR3. The order of the fields is clone size, V gene, J gene, D gene, CDR3 DNA, CDR3 protein. D genes are given only for firm matches. Clone size is stated in some rows and not others, as once, few, many or a class when expanded.

NA	TRBV7-2	TRBJ2-7	TRBD1	TGTGCCAGCAGTCCTGGACAGGTTTACTACGAGCAGTACTTC	CASSPGQVYYEQYF
NA	TRBV7-2	TRBJ1-2	NA	TGTGCCAGCAGCCCCCCCCAGGGGCGGAACTATGGCTACACCTTC	CASSPPQGRNYGYTF
NA	TRBV25-1	TRBJ1-1	NA	TGTGCCAGCCGCAATGCTGGGGGCGCGGGAGCTTTCTTT	CASRNAGGAGAFF
once	TRBV12-2	TRBJ1-4	NA	TGTGCAAGTCGCTCCTTACTCCGGGACAGGGATGAAAAACTGTTTTTT	CASRSLLRDRDEKLFF
NA	TRBV30	TRBJ1-2	NA	TGTGCCTGGAGTGTCGGACAGTATGGCTACACCTTC	CAWSVGQYGYTF
NA	TRBV3-1/TRBV3-2	TRBJ1-2	TRBD1	TGTGCCAGCAGCCTTTCAACAGGGGGATATGGCTACACCTTC	CASSLSTGGYGYTF
once	TRBV19	TRBJ1-6	NA	TGTGCCAGTAGGGGTTTGACAGGAAATTCACCCCTCCACTTT	CASRGLTGNSPLHF
few	TRBV2	TRBJ2-2	NA	TGTGCCAGCAGACACGAACTAGAGTCAGGGGAGCTGTTTTTT	CASRHELESGELFF
NA	TRBV14	TRBJ1-2	NA	TGTGCCAGCAGCGTGTATAACTATGGCTACACCTTC	CASSVYNYGYTF
NA	TRBV10-3	TRBJ1-6	NA	TGTGCCATCAGTGAGCGGAGAGGTACTGGTAATTCACCCCTCCACTTT	CAISERRGTGNSPLHF
NA	TRBV5-1	TRBJ1-2	TRBD1	TGCGCCAGCAGCTTGGGACAGGGGGATGGCTACACCTTC	CASSLGQGDGYTF
NA	TRBV7-8	TRBJ2-5	NA	TGTGCCAGCAGCTCCGGGACTCCCCCCCAGACCCAGTACTTC	CASSSGTPPQTQYF
NA	TRBV2	TRBJ1-6	TRBD1	TGTGCCAGCAGTCAACAGGGGGGGGTCTCACCCCTCCACTTT	CASSQQGGVSPLHF
NA	TRBV6-1	TRBJ2-7	TRBD1	TGTGCCAGCAGTGGCTTTGGGACAGGGGTTTCCTACGAGCAGTACTTC	CASSGFGTGVSYEQYF
once	TRBV9	TRBJ2-1	TRBD1	TGTGCCAGCACCCCTGGGGACAGGGGGCCCGACAATGAGCAGTTCTTC	CASTPGDRGPDNEQFF
few	TRBV20-1	TRBJ1-4	TRBD1	TGCAGTGCTAGTGGACAGGCAACTAATGAAAAACTGTTTTTT	CSASGQATNEKLFF
NA	TRBV7-9	TRBJ2-3	TRBD2	TGTGCCAGCAGCTTATCGGGAGGTGGAAGCACAGATACGCAGTATTTT	CASSLSGGGSTDTQYF
NA	TRBV2	TRBJ1-1	NA	TGTGCCAGCAGTGTGTATTTTGGGAGTAACTATGAAGCTTTCTTT	CASSVYFGSNYEAFF
NA	TRBV11-3	TRBJ2-6	TRBD1	TGTGCCAGCAGCGCGGGACAGGGAAACGTCCTGACTTTC	CASSAGQGNVLTF
few	TRBV29-1	TRBJ1-1	NA	TGCAGCGCCTCGGACAGAAATATTCCATCTAACACTGAAGCTTTCTTT	CSASDRNIPSNTEAFF
NA	TRBV11-1	TRBJ1-2	TRBD1	TGTGCCAGCAGCTTCCGCGGACAGGGTGGCTACACCTTC	CASSFRGQGGYTF
NA	TRBV29-1	TRBJ1-5	NA	TGCAGCGTGGGGACTTACTTCAATCAGCCCCAGCATTTT	CSVGTYFNQPQHF
NA	TRBV7-2	TRBJ1-1	TRBD1	TGTGCCAGCAGCTTGAGACAGGGATCAACTGAAGCTTTCTTT	CASSLRQGSTEAFF
NA	TRBV10-3	TRBJ2-7	TRBD1	TGTGCCATCAGGGCCGGGACAGTGGGTTCCTACGAGCAGTACTTC	CAIRAGTVGSYEQYF
NA	TRBV10-1	TRBJ2-1	NA	TGCGCCAGCAGCGAAGCCGGGACACCTTCGCAGTTCTTC	CASSEAGTPSQFF
NA	TRBV5-1	TRBJ1-5	NA	TGCGCCAGCAGCTTGTCAGGGGATGATCAGCCCCAGCATTTT	CASSLSGDDQPQHF
NA	TRBV3-1/TRBV3-2	TRBJ1-2	NA	TGTGCCAGCAGCCAAGGACAGGTAGCTGGCTACACCTTC	CASSQGQVAGYTF
NA	TRBV10-3	TRBJ2-7	TRBD1	TGTGCCATCAGTGGGACAGGTTCCTATTACGAGCAGTACTTC	CAISGTGSYYEQYF
NA	TRBV27	TRBJ1-5	TRBD1	TGTGCCAGCAGTTTAGCAGGGGGCAACAATCAGCCCCAGCATTTT	CASSLAGGNNQPQHF
few	TRBV7-2	TRBJ1-4	NA	TGTGCCAGCAGCTCCCCAGGGGAAGTGAATGAAAAACTGTTTTTT	CASSSPGEVNEKLFF
NA	TRBV11-3	TRBJ2-1	TRBD2	TGTGCCAGCACCCCCAGGGAGGGGATGAAACAGTTCTTC	CASTPREGMKQFF
NA	TRBV7-2	TRBJ2-7	TRBD1	TGTGCCAGCAGCTTAGAGGGGACAGGGGGCGTTGGGTACGAGCAGTACTTC	CASSLEGTGGVGYEQYF
NA	TRBV4-1	TRBJ2-5	NA	TGCGCCAGCAGCCAAGAAGTAGCGAACCAAGAGACCCAGTACTTC	CASSQEVANQETQYF
once	TRBV10-3	TRBJ1-1	NA	TGTGCCATCAGTGCTCAGCGGTCGAACACTGAAGCTTTCTTT	CAISAQRSNTEAFF
once	TRBV4-3	TRBJ2-1	NA	TGCGCCAGCAGCCGATCGGGGAGCTCCTACAATGAGCAGTTCTTC	CASSRSGSSYNEQFF
NA	TRBV28	TRBJ2-5	NA	TGTGCCAGCAGTTTGGGGGGACTAGAGACCCAGTACTTC	CASSLGGLETQYF
once	TRBV19	TRBJ2-2	NA	TGTGCCAGTAGTACCTCCAGGGTCACCGGGGAGCTGTTTTTT	CASSTSRVTGELFF
NA	TRBV2	TRBJ1-1	NA	TGTGCCAGCAGTGAGACGGTGTGGAGGGCTTTCTTT	CASSETVWRAFF
NA	TRBV4-3	TRBJ1-3	NA	TGCGCCAGCAGCCAACAGGCAGGGCGCGGAAACACCATATATTTT	CASSQQAGRGNTIYF
NA	TRBV5-8	TRBJ2-5	NA	TGTGCCAGCAGGCCCCTGAGGGCCAGCCAAGAGACCCAGTACTTC	CASRPLRASQETQYF